This T cell receptor beta chain was documented in a study of PD-1 blockade in mismatch repair-deficient tumors. On the study more broadly: Patients had around twelve mismatch repair-deficient cancer types, all previously treated and progressing. Study-level points and caveats: Tumor-resident clones, often absent from pretreatment blood, expanded after pembrolizumab and then contracted.

PCR or immunohistochemistry showed mismatch repair deficiency in every enrolled patient. TCR sequencing covered a few patients who responded to pembrolizumab. V lost 2 bases and J lost 0; bases outside the gene matches: 2. This CDR3 comprises 16 residues. CDR1 is MNHNY and CDR2 is SVGAGI in the germline V gene (reference sequence). For this clone: Its target is unknown.

TCRdb keeps only in-frame clones here, not all; method: immunoSEQ multiplex PCR. Counted here are 20,000 to 25,000 clones, 84% occurring once; the ten biggest clones make up roughly 15%. The TCR was taken from an adult with mismatch repair-deficient cancer. V gene TRBV6-6 combines with J gene TRBJ2-4; 9 nucleotides match TRBD2. The sample was peripheral blood, taken 2 weeks after starting pembrolizumab. The CDR3 region is CASSYLAGSAKNIQYF. CDR3 coding DNA: TGTGCCAGCAGTTACCTAGCGGGATCAGCCAAAAACATTCAGTACTTC.